Below are 17 T cell receptor beta chains sequenced from a single sample in a study of cytomegalovirus exposure and HLA in healthy donors. 13 Jbeta primers and 60 Vbeta primers were used for the PCR. Assay: immunoSEQ multiplex PCR; the TCRdb copy retains only in-frame clones and omits some. The sample has under 200,000 clones, around 82% seen once. Sequencing input: PBMCs. These receptors originate from a man in his forties in good health and CMV-seronegative.

This chain links TRBV7-8 with TRBJ2-7; 7 bases match TRBD1. The CDR3 consists of 15 residues. Germline CDR1 reads SGHVS; CDR2 reads FQNEAQ. Trimming at V came to 3 bases and at J to 0 bases, leaving 5 bases not matched to a gene. The CDR3 DNA sequence: TGTGCCAGCAGCTTGGGACAGACTTACTCCTACGAGCAGTACTTC. Its translation: CASSLGQTYSYEQYF.

The chain has TRBV18 and TRBJ2-4; D unresolved. Trimming cost V 5 bases and J 0 bases, with 14 bases left between them. The CDR3 has 16 amino acids. Germline assignment: CDR1 KGHSH and CDR2 LQKENI. CDR3 amino acids: CASSKAGNIAKNIQYF. The CDR3 DNA is TGTGCCAGCTCAAAGGCAGGTAACATAGCCAAAAACATTCAGTACTTC.

The chain joins TRBV6-1 to TRBJ2-3; TRBD1 agrees at 8 bases. The CDR3 covers 14 residues. From germline, CDR1 is MNHNS and CDR2 SASEGT. With 5 bases clipped from V and 3 bases from J, the junction kept 4 bases outside the gene matches. CDR3 loop: CASSRTGRTDTQYF. The CDR3 nucleotides read TGTGCCAGCAGTAGGACAGGGCGGACAGATACGCAGTATTTT.

V and J are TRBV10-3 and TRBJ2-1; 8 bases are shared with TRBD1. CDR1 is ENHRY and CDR2 is SYGVKD in the germline V gene. This CDR3 region has 16 residues. The V gene end was trimmed by 4 bases and the J gene end by 4 bases; junction bases not matched to a gene: 9. DNA of the CDR3: TGTGCCATCAGTGTTGTTTTTCGGGACAGGTACAATGAGCAGTTCTTC. It yields the protein CAISVVFRDRYNEQFF.

This clone has only one observation. V and J are TRBV6-5 and TRBJ2-4; D remains ambiguous. V was pared by 4 bases and J by 3 bases, with 7 bases between. The germline gives CDR1 MNHEY, CDR2 SVGAGI. The CDR3 has 13 residues. The CDR3 DNA sequence: TGTGCCAGCAGTTTAGCCGACAAAAACATTCAGTACTTC. Protein product: CASSLADKNIQYF.

This chain links TRBV4-3 with TRBJ1-2; D ambiguous. Germline V gene lookup returns CDR1 LGHNA and CDR2 YSLEER. This CDR3 spans 14 amino acids. V dropped 0 bases and J dropped 8 bases, with 13 bases sitting between them. The CDR3 here is CASSQEVASIGYTF. The CDR3 coding sequence is TGCGCCAGCAGCCAAGAGGTGGCAAGTATCGGCTACACCTTC.

The V gene is TRBV7-6, the J gene TRBJ2-1, with TRBD2 matching 7 bases. Trimming at V came to 2 bases and at J to 1 base, leaving 11 bases not matched to a gene. Germline V gene sequence: CDR1 SGHVS, CDR2 FNYEAQ. The CDR3 has 18 residues. CDR3 coding DNA: TGTGCCAGCAGCTTAATGGGGTCACTAGCGACTTCCTACAATGAGCAGTTCTTC. Residues: CASSLMGSLATSYNEQFF.

The table lists this clone with a count of one. This chain links TRBV6-6 with TRBJ2-7; 7 bases line up with TRBD1. The V and J ends lost 0 bases and 3 bases, in that order; junction bases with no gene match: 5. The CDR3 loop spans 15 amino acids. In germline, CDR1 is MNHNY, CDR2 SVGAGI (reference sequence). The CDR3 sequence: CASSYSWGQNYEQYF. The CDR3 DNA is TGTGCCAGCAGTTACTCGTGGGGACAGAACTACGAGCAGTACTTC.

V gene TRBV5-1 combines with J gene TRBJ1-3, with D perhaps matching TRBD1 (5 bases). CDR1 and CDR2 (germline): SGHRS, YFSETQ. The CDR3 consists of 14 residues. The V and J ends lost 2 bases and 5 bases respectively, with 11 bases between them. The CDR3 is CASSLGVSRNTIYF. As DNA, the CDR3 is TGCGCCAGCAGCTTAGGGGTTTCGAGAAACACCATATATTTT.

V is TRBV30 and J is TRBJ2-3; TRBD1 matches at 8 bases. Trimming at V came to 3 bases and at J to 3 bases, leaving 5 bases not matched to a gene. The CDR3 has 14 residues. Germline lookup yields CDR1 GTSNPN and CDR2 SVGIG (reference sequence). This CDR3 reads CAWSRQGWTDTQYF. CDR3 coding DNA: TGTGCCTGGAGCCGACAGGGGTGGACAGATACGCAGTATTTT.

The chain couples TRBV5-1 to TRBJ2-1, with D maybe TRBD2 (5 bases). The V end lost 4 bases, the J end lost 10 bases, and 12 bases lay between the germline ends. Germline V lookup: CDR1 SGHRS, CDR2 YFSETQ. The CDR3 extends over 12 amino acids. The CDR3 sequence is CASSGGRVEQFF. The DNA for the CDR3 is TGCGCCAGCAGCGGAGGTCGGGTCGAGCAGTTCTTC. The variable domain in full, completed from reference TRBV5-1 and TRBJ2-1, reads KAGVTQTPRYLIKTRGQQVTLSCSPISGHRSVSWYQQTPGQGLQFLFEYFSETQRNKGNFPGRFSGRQFSNSRSEMNVSTLELGDSALYLCASSGGRVEQFFGPGTRLTVL.

The chain couples TRBV5-1 to TRBJ1-1; 7 bases are a match to TRBD1. The junction had 10 bases not matched to a gene; V was cut back by 7 bases and J by 7 bases. Germline CDR1 is SGHRS and CDR2 is YFSETQ. The CDR3 loop spans 13 amino acids. The chain's CDR3 is CASGTGAGDEAFF. CDR3 DNA sequence: TGCGCCAGCGGAACAGGGGCGGGTGATGAAGCTTTCTTT.

The gene calls are TRBV27 and TRBJ2-7; D ambiguous. The germline V and J ends were trimmed by 6 bases and 6 bases, with 12 bases remaining between them. In germline, CDR1 is MNHEY, CDR2 SMNVEV (reference sequence). The CDR3 is made up of 12 amino acids. The CDR3 DNA follows: TGTGCCAGCAGCCAACTCGCGATCGAGCAGTACTTC. Its translation is CASSQLAIEQYF.

This clone was picked up one time. The DNA of the CDR3 is TGTGCCAGCAGCTTACGGTTAGCGGGAGGCGACACCGGGGAGCTGTTTTTT. Translating gives CASSLRLAGGDTGELFF. This rearrangement joins TRBV7-9 to TRBJ2-2, with 10 bases that match TRBD2. With 2 bases clipped from V and 3 bases from J, the junction kept 6 bases outside the gene matches. The germline V gene encodes CDR1 SEHNR and CDR2 FQNEAQ (reference sequence). The CDR3 loop spans 17 amino acids. Using reference TRBV7-9 and TRBJ2-2 for the parts outside the CDR3, the full variable domain is DTGVSQNPRHKITKRGQNVTFRCDPISEHNRLYWYRQTLGQGPEFLTYFQNEAQLEKSRLLSDRFSAERPKGSFSTLEIQRTEQGDSAMYLCASSLRLAGGDTGELFFGEGSRLTVL.

The chain combines TRBV30 with TRBJ2-2; 8 nucleotides line up with TRBD1. This CDR3 is 16 amino acids long. The V and J ends lost 2 bases and 1 base, in that order; junction bases with no gene match: 6. Germline V gene sequence: CDR1 GTSNPN, CDR2 SVGIG (reference sequence). The DNA for the CDR3 is TGTGCCTGGAGTCCCCGGACAGGGCGGAACACCGGGGAGCTGTTTTTT. It encodes CAWSPRTGRNTGELFF.

The chain links TRBV9 to TRBJ1-1; D not certain. This CDR3 is 15 amino acids long. Germline V gene data show CDR1 as SGDLS and CDR2 as YYNGEE. V was trimmed by 0 bases and J by 2 bases, leaving 11 bases between them. CDR3 sequence: CASSVGGGVNTEAFF. DNA for the CDR3: TGTGCCAGCAGCGTAGGGGGAGGAGTCAACACTGAAGCTTTCTTT.

This clone was detected only once. V is TRBV30 and J is TRBJ2-7, with 13 bases identical to TRBD2. V dropped 0 bases and J dropped 6; count of bases not matched to a gene: 5. The CDR3 covers 15 residues. The germline CDR1 and CDR2 sequences are GTSNPN and SVGIG (reference sequence). The CDR3 reads CAWSVPGLAGAEQYF. The CDR3 nucleotides read TGTGCCTGGAGTGTACCCGGACTAGCGGGAGCCGAGCAGTACTTC.